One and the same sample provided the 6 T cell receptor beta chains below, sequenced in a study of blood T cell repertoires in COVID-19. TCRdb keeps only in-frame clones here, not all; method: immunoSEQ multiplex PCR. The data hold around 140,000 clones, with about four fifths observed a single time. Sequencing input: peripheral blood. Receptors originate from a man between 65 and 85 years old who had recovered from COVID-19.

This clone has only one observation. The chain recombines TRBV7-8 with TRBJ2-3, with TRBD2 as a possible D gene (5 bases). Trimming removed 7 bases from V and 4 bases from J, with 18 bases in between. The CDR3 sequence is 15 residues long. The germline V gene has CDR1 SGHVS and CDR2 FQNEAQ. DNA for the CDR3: TGTGCCAGCAAGAATTGGGCTAGCCCGGCAGATACGCAGTATTTT. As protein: CASKNWASPADTQYF.

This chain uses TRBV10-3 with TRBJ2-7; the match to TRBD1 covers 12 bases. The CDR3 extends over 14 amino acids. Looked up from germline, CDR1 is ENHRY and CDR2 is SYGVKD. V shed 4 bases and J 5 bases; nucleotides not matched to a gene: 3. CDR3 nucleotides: TGTGCCATCAGTGGGGACAGGGGGCTCAACGAGCAGTACTTC. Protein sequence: CAISGDRGLNEQYF.

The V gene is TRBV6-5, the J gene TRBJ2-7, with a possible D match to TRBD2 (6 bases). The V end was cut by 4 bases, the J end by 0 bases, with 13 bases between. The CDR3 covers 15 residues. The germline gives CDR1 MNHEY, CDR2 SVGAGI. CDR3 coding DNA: TGTGCCAGCAGTTTTTCACCGGGAGCCTCCTACGAGCAGTACTTC. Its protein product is CASSFSPGASYEQYF.

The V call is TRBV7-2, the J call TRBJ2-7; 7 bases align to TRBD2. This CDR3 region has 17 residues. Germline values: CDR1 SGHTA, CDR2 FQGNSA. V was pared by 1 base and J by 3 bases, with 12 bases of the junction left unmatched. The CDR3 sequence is CASSLDGGREPVYEQYF. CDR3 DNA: TGTGCCAGCAGCTTAGACGGCGGGCGGGAGCCCGTCTACGAGCAGTACTTC.

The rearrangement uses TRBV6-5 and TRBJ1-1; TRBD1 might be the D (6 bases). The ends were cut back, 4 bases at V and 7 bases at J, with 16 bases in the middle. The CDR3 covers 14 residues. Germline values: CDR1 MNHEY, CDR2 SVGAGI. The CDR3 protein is CASSSGRDTLEAFF. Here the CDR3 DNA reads TGTGCCAGCAGTTCGGGAAGGGACACCCTTGAAGCTTTCTTT.

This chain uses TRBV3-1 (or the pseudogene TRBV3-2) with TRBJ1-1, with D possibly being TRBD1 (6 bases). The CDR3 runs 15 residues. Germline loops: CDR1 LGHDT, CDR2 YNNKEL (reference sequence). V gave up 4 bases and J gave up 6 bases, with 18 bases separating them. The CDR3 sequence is CASSLGSRGIPEAFF. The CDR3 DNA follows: TGTGCCAGCAGCCTGGGTAGCAGGGGAATCCCTGAAGCTTTCTTT.